The 5 T cell receptor beta chains in this list originate from one sample, sequenced in a study of T cells in women clearing cervical HPV infection. Libraries were prepared by immunoSEQ multiplex PCR; TCRdb keeps only in-frame clonotypes and omits some of them. The sample table includes tens of thousands of clones. Specimen: blood buffy coat. These receptors were collected from a woman aged 18-70 years with a cervical HPV16 infection that either progressed to CIN3+ or cleared (not recorded which).

Notes on this clone: The read ends 3 residues early relative to the CDR3; the germline J gene fills the gap. The V gene is TRBV20-1, the J gene TRBJ2-3; 9 nucleotides match TRBD2. CDR3 length equals 15 residues. Germline CDR1 is DFQATT and CDR2 is SNEGSKA (reference sequence). V dropped 0 bases and J dropped 6; count of bases not matched to a gene: 7. This CDR3 reads CSARDAAGGSDTQYF. The CDR3 DNA, read in part, is TGCAGTGCTAGAGATGCAGCGGGGGGATCGGATACG.

Comments on this clone: Read data end 3 residues before the CDR3 end; the end is taken from the germline J gene. The chain combines TRBV30 with TRBJ2-3, with 8 bases matching TRBD1. The CDR3 has 13 residues. Per the germline V gene, CDR1 is GTSNPN and CDR2 is SVGIG (reference sequence). The CDR3: CASGQGSNQPQYF. The DNA read from the CDR3 is TGTGCCTCTGGACAGGGAAGCAATCAGCCG.

Of note for this clone: The sequence runs out 3 residues before the end of the CDR3; the remainder is reconstructed from the germline J gene. The chain uses TRBV5-1 and TRBJ2-1; perhaps TRBD2 as D (7 bases). The CDR3 is 16 residues long. CDR1 SGHRS and CDR2 YFSETQ come from the germline V gene. V was cut by 3 bases and J by 0 bases, with 13 bases left in between. The sequenced CDR3 bases are TGCGCCAGCAGCTACACGGGGGGCGACTCCTACAATGAG. This codes for CASSYTGGDSYNE. The whole CDR3 reads CASSYTGGDSYNEQFF.

As to this clone: The read stops 3 residues short of the end of the CDR3; the missing end is completed from the germline J gene. V usage is TRBV11-2 and J usage is TRBJ2-7; 7 bases are a match to TRBD2. V shed 1 base, J shed 3 bases, and the junction held 6 bases outside the gene matches. Germline loops: CDR1 SGHAT, CDR2 FQNNGV. This CDR3 spans 15 amino acids. The CDR3 bases that were read are TGTGCCAGCAGCTTAGGCCAGGGAGGGAACTACGAG. Its protein product is CASSLGQGGNYE. The full CDR3 sequence reads CASSLGQGGNYEQYF.

As regards this clone: The missing CDR3 end, 3 residues past where the read stops, is filled in from the germline J gene. This rearrangement joins TRBV19 to TRBJ2-3, with D possibly TRBD2 on 6 matching bases. The CDR3 loop spans 15 amino acids. V was pared by 7 bases and J by 1 base, with 15 bases between. The germline CDR1 and CDR2 sequences are LNHDA and SQIVND (reference sequence). The CDR3 reads CASTTTSSRTDTQYF. CDR3 bases read: TGTGCCAGTACCACGACTAGTTCTCGCACAGATACG.